Below, one T cell receptor (beta chain) is given with its context. Sequencing used immunoSEQ multiplex PCR; TCRdb keeps in-frame clones, though not all of them. The sample consists of 100,000 or so clones, 91% of them appearing once. The CDR3 consists of 15 residues. V lost 3 bases and J lost 7; bases outside the gene matches: 7. Germline V gene data show CDR1 as SGHAT and CDR2 as FQNNGV. The data originate from a study of T cell changes during pregnancy in multiple sclerosis. The starting material was peripheral blood, obtained in the second trimester of pregnancy. The receptor comes from a female donor with multiple sclerosis, enrolled in a pregnancy study. This chain connects TRBV11-2 to TRBJ2-2; 8 bases match TRBD1. For the CDR3, the DNA is TGTGCCAGCAGCTTGGGCAGGGGGCGCCACGGGGAGCTGTTTTTT. Translating it yields CASSLGRGRHGELFF.